The clone carrying this TCR beta chain has a handful of counts. Its antigen is unknown. This sample was taken from a study of T-cell memory formation after mild COVID-19. Overall study context: In these data, TCR clusters were largely donor specific.

Study-level results: Contracting clones from day 15 to 85 showed balanced CD4/CD8; later expanders favored CD4+.

In germline, CDR1 is SGHRS, CDR2 YFSETQ. V was clipped by 4 bases and J by 4 bases, with 7 bases between them. The CDR3 covers 12 residues. UMIs and sample barcodes were carried by the TCR alpha and TCR beta cDNA libraries that 5'RACE produced using constant-segment primers. In TCRdb, the 5' RACE reads were re-called with MiXCR into one record per CDR3 protein. The sample has some 130,000 distinct CDR3 sequences, about 17% seen once. The receptor comes from a man aged 18 to 30 who had mild COVID-19 (a few samples of this study predate the infection). Cell type and time point are not known. The chain has TRBV5-1 and TRBJ2-3; D possibly corresponds to TRBD1 (6 bases). The sequencing sample was made of PBMCs or a T cell subset sorted from them (not recorded which). DNA for the CDR3: TGCGCCAGCAGCGGGGGCCCAGATACGCAGTATTTT. This codes for CASSGGPDTQYF. Supplemented by reference TRBV5-1 and TRBJ2-3, the full variable domain reads KAGVTQTPRYLIKTRGQQVTLSCSPISGHRSVSWYQQTPGQGLQFLFEYFSETQRNKGNFPGRFSGRQFSNSRSEMNVSTLELGDSALYLCASSGGPDTQYFGPGTRLTVL.